A single T cell receptor (beta chain) is shown here with its context. The germline V gene encodes CDR1 SGHRS and CDR2 YFSETQ. V shed 4 bases and J 6 bases; nucleotides not matched to a gene: 8. This CDR3 has 14 amino acids. This entry is derived from a study of blood T cell repertoires in COVID-19. TCRdb's table, derived via immunoSEQ multiplex PCR, lists solely in-frame clones and lacks some. Here the sample spans 130,000 to 150,000 clones, more than 65% being singletons. The sequence was collected from a man in his sixties with acute or convalescent COVID-19. What was sequenced was peripheral blood. The V call is TRBV5-1, the J call TRBJ2-7; 9 bases agree with TRBD1. CDR3 in amino acids: CASSRGQGLSEQYF. CDR3 sequence (DNA): TGCGCCAGCAGCAGGGGACAGGGTTTAAGCGAGCAGTACTTC.